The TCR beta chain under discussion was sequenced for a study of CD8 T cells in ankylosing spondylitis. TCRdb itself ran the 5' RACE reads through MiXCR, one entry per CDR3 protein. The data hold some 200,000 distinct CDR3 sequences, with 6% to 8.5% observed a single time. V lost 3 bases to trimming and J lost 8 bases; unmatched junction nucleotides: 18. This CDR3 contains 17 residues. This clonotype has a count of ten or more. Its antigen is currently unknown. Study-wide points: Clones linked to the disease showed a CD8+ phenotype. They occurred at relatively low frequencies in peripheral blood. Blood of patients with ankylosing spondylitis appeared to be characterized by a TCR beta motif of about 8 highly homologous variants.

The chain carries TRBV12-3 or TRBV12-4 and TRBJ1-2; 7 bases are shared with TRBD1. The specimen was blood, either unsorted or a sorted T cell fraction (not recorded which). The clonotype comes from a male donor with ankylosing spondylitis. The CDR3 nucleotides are TGTGCCAGCAGTTTGTCGTCACTGGACAGGCGGTGGGGGGGCTACACCTTC. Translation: CASSLSSLDRRWGGYTF.